These 3 T cell receptor beta chains were all obtained from the same sample, sequenced in a study of cytomegalovirus exposure and HLA in healthy donors. PCR amplification relied on 60 Vbeta primers (plus 13 Jbeta primers). The assay was immunoSEQ multiplex PCR, and TCRdb's table has in-frame clones only and misses some. The sample yields some 150,000 clones, approximately 78% seen once. Sequencing was carried out using PBMCs. These receptor sequences come from a male donor in good health and CMV-seronegative.

The gene calls are TRBV11-2 and TRBJ2-7; no definite D call. This CDR3 region has 13 residues. Trimming shortened V by 7 bases and J by 1 base, and 11 bases separated the two germline ends. Germline-derived CDR1 and CDR2 are SGHAT and FQNNGV. CDR3 protein: CASTDIYSYEQYF. CDR3 nucleotides: TGTGCCAGCACCGACATATATTCCTACGAGCAGTACTTC.

On this clone itself: One end of the junction varies from germline; a read error may be responsible. The genes are TRBV11-2 and TRBJ1-2; D not resolved. CDR1 is SGHAT, CDR2 FQNNGV, per germline. CDR3 length equals 13 residues. This chain's CDR3 is CASTLGLSDGYTF. CDR3 DNA: TGTGCCAGCACCTTAGGACTAAGCGATGGCTACACCTTC. Filled out from reference TRBV11-2 and TRBJ1-2, the complete variable domain reads EAGVAQSPRYKIIEKRQSVAFWCNPISGHATLYWYQQILGQGPKLLIQFQNNGVVDDSQLPKDRFSAERLKGVDSTLKIQPAKLEDSAVYLCASTLGLSDGYTFGSGTRLTVV.

This clone came up once. The V gene is TRBV6-5, the J gene TRBJ1-5; D might be TRBD1 (6 bases). The V gene lost 6 bases and the J gene lost 7 bases, with 10 bases spanning the gap. CDR1 is MNHEY, CDR2 SVGAGI, per germline. The CDR3 is 12 residues long. The CDR3 DNA is TGTGCCAGCAGCGGACAGAGACAGCCCCAGCATTTT. Translated, it gives CASSGQRQPQHF.